A selection of T cell receptor beta chains follows, all from one sample in a study of T-cell memory formation after mild COVID-19. TCRdb ran MiXCR on the 5' RACE reads and lists one entry per CDR3 protein. The sample lists more than 100,000 distinct CDR3 sequences, roughly 6% occurring once. Sequenced material: PBMCs or a T cell subset sorted from them (not recorded which). The receptors come from an adult woman who had mild COVID-19 (a few samples of this study predate the infection). Cell type and time point are not known. Both conserved end residues are part of each CDR3. D genes are given only for firm matches. The size of a clone is reported for some rows only, either as once, few or many, or as a class for expanded clones.

D gene: TRBD1; CDR3 length: 13; V gene: TRBV5-1; clone size: few; J gene: TRBJ2-1; CDR3 DNA: TGCGCCAGCAGCTGGGACAGGGAGAATGAGCAGTTCTTC; CDR3 protein: CASSWDRENEQFF
D gene: TRBD2; CDR3 length: 13; V gene: TRBV28; clone size: .; J gene: TRBJ2-3; CDR3 DNA: TGTGCCATCCTAGCGGGAGTCACAGATACGCAGTATTTT; CDR3 protein: CAILAGVTDTQYF
D gene: .; CDR3 length: 14; V gene: TRBV12-3/TRBV12-4; clone size: many; J gene: TRBJ1-1; CDR3 DNA: TGTGCCAGCAGTTTAGCCCGCAGGGGCACTGAAGCTTTCTTT; CDR3 protein: CASSLARRGTEAFF
D gene: .; CDR3 length: 16; V gene: TRBV20-1; clone size: few; J gene: TRBJ1-3; CDR3 DNA: TGCAGTGCATATGACCCGGCTCATAGGCTCGGAAACACCATATATTTT; CDR3 protein: CSAYDPAHRLGNTIYF
D gene: .; CDR3 length: 12; V gene: TRBV5-1; clone size: many; J gene: TRBJ1-2; CDR3 DNA: TGCGCCAGCAGCTTGGACACCTATGGCTACACCTTC; CDR3 protein: CASSLDTYGYTF
D gene: .; CDR3 length: 14; V gene: TRBV7-2; clone size: many; J gene: TRBJ1-2; CDR3 DNA: TGTGCCAGCAGCTTAAACCGTGGCGGACATGGCTACACCTTC; CDR3 protein: CASSLNRGGHGYTF
D gene: TRBD1; CDR3 length: 15; V gene: TRBV6-5; clone size: few; J gene: TRBJ2-7; CDR3 DNA: TGTGCCAGCAGGACGGACAGGGGGTCTCCCTACGAGCAGTACTTC; CDR3 protein: CASRTDRGSPYEQYF
D gene: TRBD1; CDR3 length: 17; V gene: TRBV19; clone size: .; J gene: TRBJ1-2; CDR3 DNA: TGTGCCAGTAGTACACGACAGGGAGCGAACCCTAACTATGGCTACACCTTC; CDR3 protein: CASSTRQGANPNYGYTF
D gene: TRBD1; CDR3 length: 15; V gene: TRBV6-5; clone size: .; J gene: TRBJ1-1; CDR3 DNA: TGTGCCAGCAGTTACTCGGACAGGGGGAACACTGAAGCTTTCTTT; CDR3 protein: CASSYSDRGNTEAFF
D gene: TRBD2; CDR3 length: 15; V gene: TRBV5-8; clone size: .; J gene: TRBJ2-1; CDR3 DNA: TGTGCCAGCAGCCCATGGGGGGGTTGGTATAGTGAGCAGTTCTTC; CDR3 protein: CASSPWGGWYSEQFF
D gene: .; CDR3 length: 13; V gene: TRBV11-3; clone size: few; J gene: TRBJ2-1; CDR3 DNA: TGTGCCAGCAGCTTTGTGTCGGAAGGTGAGCAGTTCTTC; CDR3 protein: CASSFVSEGEQFF
D gene: .; CDR3 length: 13; V gene: TRBV5-1; clone size: few; J gene: TRBJ1-1; CDR3 DNA: TGCGCCAGCCAATACGTGGGGGGATCTGAAGCTTTCTTT; CDR3 protein: CASQYVGGSEAFF
D gene: .; CDR3 length: 11; V gene: TRBV29-1; clone size: many; J gene: TRBJ2-2; CDR3 DNA: TGCAGCGTTGTGGACTCCCGGGAGCTGTTTTTT; CDR3 protein: CSVVDSRELFF
D gene: .; CDR3 length: 13; V gene: TRBV20-1; clone size: few; J gene: TRBJ2-1; CDR3 DNA: TGCAGTGCTAGAGATAGAGGGTACAATGAGCAGTTCTTC; CDR3 protein: CSARDRGYNEQFF
D gene: .; CDR3 length: 15; V gene: TRBV10-2; clone size: .; J gene: TRBJ2-3; CDR3 DNA: TGCGCCAGCAGTTGGGGTTGGGGGCCCACAGATACGCAGTATTTT; CDR3 protein: CASSWGWGPTDTQYF
D gene: .; CDR3 length: 14; V gene: TRBV24-1; clone size: few; J gene: TRBJ1-5; CDR3 DNA: TGTGCCACCAGTGGACAGGTTGACAATCAGCCCCAGCATTTT; CDR3 protein: CATSGQVDNQPQHF
D gene: TRBD2; CDR3 length: 14; V gene: TRBV5-1; clone size: few; J gene: TRBJ2-7; CDR3 DNA: TGCGCCAGCAGCGGGTCCGGGGGGGCCTACGAGCAGTACTTC; CDR3 protein: CASSGSGGAYEQYF